The subject of this entry is one T cell receptor (beta chain). V was shortened by 4 bases and J by 8 bases, with 12 bases between the two germline ends. CDR1 is SGDLS and CDR2 is YYNGEE in the germline V gene. This CDR3 is built from 12 residues. TCRdb's table, derived via immunoSEQ multiplex PCR, lists solely in-frame clones and lacks some. In the table there are tens of thousands of clones, over 75% of which are singletons. This sample stems from a study of PD-L1 blockade in urothelial cancer. Study in general: Patients went on atezolizumab at some point between 2014 and 2015, receiving 1,200 mg intravenously every 3 weeks.

Specimen: PBMCs, collected around atezolizumab (anti-PD-L1) treatment. The chain links TRBV9 to TRBJ1-2, with D tentatively TRBD1 (5 bases). This sequence was found in an older man with urothelial cancer. The CDR3 nucleotides are TGTGCCAGCAGCCCCGGGGGATGGGGCTACACCTTC. Translating it yields CASSPGGWGYTF.